This TCR beta chain was captured by sequencing in a study of identical twins. Broader study findings: The study based its conclusions on cross-sectional statistical analysis and did not follow the same donors.

cDNA molecules carried unique molecular identifiers, and template switching added a universal primer site. MiXCR, applied by TCRdb to the 5' RACE reads, yields one record per CDR3 protein. Here the sample spans about 530,000 distinct CDR3 sequences, about a fifth being singletons. Germline-derived CDR1 and CDR2 are DFQATT and SNEGSKA (reference sequence). The CDR3 is 16 amino acids. V gave up 3 bases and J gave up 2 bases, with 14 bases separating them. A few counts support this clonotype. No antigen is known for it. The same sample was also used in a study of yellow fever vaccine responses in identical twins.

The V call is TRBV20-1, the J call TRBJ2-6, with D possibly being TRBD1 (5 bases). Material for sequencing was CD4+ T cells sorted from blood. The TCR sequence derives from a woman aged 18 to 35 in good health. The CDR3 coding sequence is TGCAGTGCTAGTAGCAGGGCTGGGACTGGGGCCAACGTCCTGACTTTC. Translated: CSASSRAGTGANVLTF.